The 22 T cell receptor beta chains given below trace back to one sample, sequenced in a study of CD4+ T cells in melanoma. Libraries were prepared by immunoSEQ multiplex PCR; TCRdb keeps only in-frame clonotypes and omits some of them. The repertoire consists of some 110,000 clones, with roughly 90% occurring once and the leading ten covering 3.3%. The sequencing input was peripheral blood. The receptors were gathered from a human donor with melanoma.

The V gene is TRBV4-2, the J gene TRBJ2-3; 10 nucleotides line up with TRBD2. The CDR3 length is 17 residues. V was clipped by 0 bases and J by 3 bases; unmatched bases: 6. Germline V CDR1 and CDR2: LGHNA, YNFKEQ. The CDR3: CASSQDQASGSTDTQYF. In DNA form, the CDR3 reads TGTGCCAGCAGCCAAGATCAGGCTAGCGGGAGTACAGATACGCAGTATTTT.

This rearrangement joins TRBV7-6 to TRBJ1-3; D may be TRBD1 (5 bases). CDR3 size: 14 residues. V was shortened by 5 bases and J by 4 bases, with 12 bases between the two germline ends. Germline lookup yields CDR1 SGHVS and CDR2 FNYEAQ. CDR3 amino acids: CASSLTVRGNTIYF. CDR3 coding DNA: TGTGCCAGCAGCCTGACAGTTAGGGGAAACACCATATATTTT.

The chain uses TRBV7-2 and TRBJ2-2; the match to TRBD2 covers 7 bases. The CDR3 totals 18 residues. The V gene end was trimmed by 1 base and the J gene end by 0 bases; junction bases not matched to a gene: 8. The germline V gene has CDR1 SGHTA and CDR2 FQGNSA. The CDR3 loop reads CASSLVGGRNANTGELFF. The CDR3, as DNA: TGTGCCAGCAGCTTAGTCGGCGGGAGAAACGCGAACACCGGGGAGCTGTTTTTT.

The chain employs TRBV13 and TRBJ2-7; D is uncertain. With 0 bases removed from V and 2 bases from J, the gap between germline ends came to 11 bases. The CDR3 has 15 amino acids. CDR1 and CDR2 (germline): PRHDT, FYEKMQ (reference sequence). CDR3 in DNA: TGTGCCAGCAGCTTAGGGTCGGTCAGAACCTACGAGCAGTACTTC. Translation gives CASSLGSVRTYEQYF.

The J gene is TRBJ2-1, the V gene TRBV4-1; D possibly corresponds to TRBD2 (6 bases). Trimming removed 3 bases from V and 0 bases from J, with 12 bases in between. CDR1 is MGHRA and CDR2 is YSYEKL in the germline V gene. The length of the CDR3 is 16 residues. Here the CDR3 reads CASSQPGLRSYNEQFF. CDR3 DNA sequence: TGCGCCAGCAGCCAGCCGGGACTCCGCTCCTACAATGAGCAGTTCTTC.

This clone has just a few counts. The chain has TRBV1 and TRBJ2-5. TRBV1 is a listed pseudogene. The CDR3 extends over 9 amino acids. CDR3 nucleotides: TGCACCAGCCAAGAGACCCAGTACTTC. This translates into CTSQETQYF.

As DNA, the CDR3 is TGTGCCAGCAGCGTAGATACAGCGTCGCTCCAAACGGGCTACACCTTC. This translates into CASSVDTASLQTGYTF. The chain has TRBV9 and TRBJ1-2; no clear D. This CDR3 contains 16 residues. The germline V gene encodes CDR1 SGDLS and CDR2 YYNGEE. V lost 0 bases to trimming and J lost 8 bases, with 20 bases between them.

The chain joins TRBV6-5 to TRBJ2-5, with a possible D match to TRBD1 (6 bases). The germline V gene has CDR1 MNHEY and CDR2 SVGAGI. This CDR3 has 14 residues. V lost 6 bases and J 5 bases, leaving 16 bases between the germline ends. The CDR3, as DNA: TGTGCCAGCAGGGCTATGGGGGCCCCGGAGACCCAGTACTTC. Amino acids: CASRAMGAPETQYF.

The chain joins TRBV5-6 to TRBJ1-2, with D possibly TRBD1 on 6 matching bases. CDR1 is SGHDT and CDR2 is YYEEEE in the germline V gene. The CDR3 runs to 13 residues. The V gene lost 4 bases and the J gene lost 8 bases, with 15 bases spanning the gap. This CDR3 is CASSIGGQGGYTF. CDR3 DNA: TGTGCCAGCAGCATAGGGGGGCAAGGGGGCTACACCTTC. Full variable domain (rest looked up from reference TRBV5-6 and TRBJ1-2): DAGVTQSPTHLIKTRGQQVTLRCSPKSGHDTVSWYQQALGQGPQFIFQYYEEEERQRGNFPDRFSGHQFPNYSSELNVNALLLGDSALYLCASSIGGQGGYTFGSGTRLTVV.

The chain combines TRBV28 with TRBJ1-2; maybe TRBD1 (5 bases). The CDR3 is made up of 12 amino acids. Trimming pared 10 bases from V and 6 bases from J, leaving 15 bases between. Per the germline V gene, CDR1 is MDHEN and CDR2 is SYDVKM. For the CDR3, the DNA is TGTGCCACCGAGGCTGGGGCTCATGGCTACACCTTC. This gives the protein CATEAGAHGYTF.

The chain combines TRBV28 with TRBJ1-2; no clear D. CDR1 is MDHEN, CDR2 SYDVKM, per germline. The CDR3 is 14 amino acids. The V gene lost 5 bases and the J gene lost 2 bases, with 12 bases spanning the gap. CDR3 sequence: CASSIGVQNYGYTF. The CDR3 DNA is TGTGCCAGCAGTATCGGTGTTCAGAACTATGGCTACACCTTC.

CDR3 amino acids: CASSKASPGTSGDTETQYF. DNA for the CDR3: TGTGCCAGCAGCAAAGCGAGCCCTGGGACTAGCGGGGACACAGAGACCCAGTACTTC. The chain joins TRBV21-1 to TRBJ2-5; the table's D gene call, TRBD2, was not cross checked with the DNA. TRBV21-1 is given as a pseudogene. The CDR3 has 19 amino acids.

V is TRBV9 and J is TRBJ1-3; 9 positions agree with TRBD1. CDR1 is SGDLS, CDR2 YYNGEE, per germline. This CDR3 has 15 amino acids. V was pared by 3 bases and J by 2 bases, with 3 bases of the junction left unmatched. The CDR3 loop reads CASSEGDRAGNTIYF. The CDR3 DNA reads TGTGCCAGCAGCGAAGGGGACAGGGCTGGAAACACCATATATTTT.

The V and J genes are TRBV10-3 and TRBJ2-2; the match to TRBD2 covers 7 bases. Germline lookup yields CDR1 ENHRY and CDR2 SYGVKD. The V segment lost 6 bases and the J segment 0 bases; nucleotides outside the gene matches: 7. This CDR3 is built from 16 residues. This CDR3 is CAISGTTTTNTGELFF. The CDR3, as DNA: TGTGCCATCAGCGGGACTACTACCACGAACACCGGGGAGCTGTTTTTT.

The chain uses TRBV5-1 and TRBJ2-3; 12 nucleotides agree with TRBD2. Germline trimming cut 4 bases from V and 4 bases from J; bases unmatched to any gene: 4. CDR1 SGHRS and CDR2 YFSETQ come from the germline V gene. The CDR3 covers 15 residues. The CDR3 is CASSASGRDPDTQYF. CDR3 in DNA: TGCGCCAGCAGCGCTAGCGGGAGGGACCCAGATACGCAGTATTTT.

The chain couples TRBV2 to TRBJ2-2; D gene unclear. Trimming shortened V by 4 bases and J by 4 bases, and 10 bases separated the two germline ends. Germline CDR1 SNHLY, CDR2 FYNNEI. The CDR3 sequence is 14 residues long. The CDR3 is CASSGSWGTGELFF. In nucleotides, the CDR3 is TGTGCCAGCAGTGGGTCCTGGGGCACCGGGGAGCTGTTTTTT.

This rearrangement joins TRBV7-3 to TRBJ2-1; D perhaps matches TRBD2 (6 bases). Trimming pared 2 bases from V and 11 bases from J, leaving 13 bases between. The CDR3 extends over 13 amino acids. Germline loops: CDR1 SGHTA, CDR2 FQGTGA. The CDR3 protein is CASSLEEGVQQFF. CDR3 DNA: TGTGCCAGCAGCTTAGAGGAGGGAGTTCAGCAGTTCTTC. The whole variable domain, filled in from reference TRBV7-3 and TRBJ2-1, reads GAGVSQTPSNKVTEKGKYVELRCDPISGHTALYWYRQSLGQGPEFLIYFQGTGAADDSGLPNDRFFAVRPEGSVSTLKIQRTERGDSAVYLCASSLEEGVQQFFGPGTRLTVL.

The CDR3 region has the DNA TGTGCCAGCAGTTTATGGGGACAGACAGATACGCAGTATTTT. This gives the protein CASSLWGQTDTQYF. The V call is TRBV27, the J call TRBJ2-3; 7 positions agree with TRBD1. This CDR3 is 14 amino acids long. V gave up 1 base and J gave up 3 bases; unmatched junction bases: 1. Germline lookup yields CDR1 MNHEY and CDR2 SMNVEV (reference sequence).

The chain uses TRBV11-2 and TRBJ2-5; 11 nucleotides agree with TRBD2. Germline loops: CDR1 SGHAT, CDR2 FQNNGV. The V gene end was trimmed by 5 bases and the J gene end by 9 bases; junction bases not matched to a gene: 14. This CDR3 has 16 amino acids. CDR3 region: CASSPRLAGYISAQYF. In DNA, the CDR3 is TGTGCCAGCAGCCCAAGACTAGCGGGATATATCTCGGCCCAGTACTTC.

The genes are TRBV30 and TRBJ2-5; D may match TRBD1 or TRBD2 (8 bases each). CDR3 length: 17 amino acids. V lost 2 bases and J 1 base, leaving 20 bases between the germline ends. Germline V CDR1 and CDR2: GTSNPN, SVGIG (reference sequence). CDR3: CAWSTRGGRGPQETQYF. The CDR3 DNA sequence: TGTGCCTGGAGTACTCGGGGGGGCAGGGGGCCCCAAGAGACCCAGTACTTC.

V and J are TRBV5-1 and TRBJ2-1, with D possibly matching TRBD2 (5 bases). V was clipped by 0 bases and J by 0 bases, with 10 bases between them. The CDR3 consists of 16 residues. Germline V gene sequence: CDR1 SGHRS, CDR2 YFSETQ. In DNA form, the CDR3 reads TGCGCCAGCAGCTTGGCCGGTGGGAGCTCCTACAATGAGCAGTTCTTC. Its translation: CASSLAGGSSYNEQFF.

This chain links TRBV18 with TRBJ2-5, with unresolved D. The CDR3 is 13 residues long. The V gene's germline CDR1 is KGHSH and CDR2 LQKENI. Deletions cut 0 bases from V and 4 bases from J, with 6 bases between. CDR3 coding DNA: TGTGCCAGCTCACCACCAGGGTCAGAGACCCAGTACTTC. Protein sequence: CASSPPGSETQYF.